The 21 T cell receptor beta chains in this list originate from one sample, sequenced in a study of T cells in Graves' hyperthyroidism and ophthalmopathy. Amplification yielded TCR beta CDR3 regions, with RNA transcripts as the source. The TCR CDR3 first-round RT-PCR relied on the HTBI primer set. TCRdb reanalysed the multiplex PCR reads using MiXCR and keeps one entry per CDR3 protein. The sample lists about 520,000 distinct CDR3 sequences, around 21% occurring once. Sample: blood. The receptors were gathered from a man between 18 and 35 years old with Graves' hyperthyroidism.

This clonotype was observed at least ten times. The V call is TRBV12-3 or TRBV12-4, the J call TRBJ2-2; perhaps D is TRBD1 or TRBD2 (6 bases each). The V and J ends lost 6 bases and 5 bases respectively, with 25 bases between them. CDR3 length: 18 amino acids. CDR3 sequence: CASRPPGWGANRTGELFF. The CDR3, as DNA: TGTGCCAGCAGGCCTCCTGGGTGGGGGGCGAATAGGACCGGGGAGCTGTTTTTT.

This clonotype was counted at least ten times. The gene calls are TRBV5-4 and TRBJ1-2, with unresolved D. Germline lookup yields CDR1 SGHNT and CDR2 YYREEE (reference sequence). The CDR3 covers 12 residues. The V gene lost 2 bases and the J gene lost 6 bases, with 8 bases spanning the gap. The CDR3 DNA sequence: TGTGCCAGCAGCTTAGGATCCAATGGCTACACCTTC. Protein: CASSLGSNGYTF.

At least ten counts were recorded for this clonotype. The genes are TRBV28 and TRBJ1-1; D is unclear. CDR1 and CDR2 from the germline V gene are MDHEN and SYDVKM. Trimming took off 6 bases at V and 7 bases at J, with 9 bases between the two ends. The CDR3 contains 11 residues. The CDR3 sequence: CASSHRGEAFF. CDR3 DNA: TGTGCCAGCAGCCACCGGGGTGAAGCTTTCTTT.

The CDR3 DNA follows: TGTGCCAGCAGGACAGATCGGAAAAGCGCTTTCTTT. This sequence encodes CASRTDRKSAFF. This chain joins TRBV6-2 or TRBV6-3 and TRBJ1-1, with a weak D call TRBD1 (5 bases). V dropped 6 bases and J dropped 11 bases, with 16 bases sitting between them. CDR1 and CDR2 (germline): MNHEY, SVGEGT. The CDR3 has 12 amino acids.

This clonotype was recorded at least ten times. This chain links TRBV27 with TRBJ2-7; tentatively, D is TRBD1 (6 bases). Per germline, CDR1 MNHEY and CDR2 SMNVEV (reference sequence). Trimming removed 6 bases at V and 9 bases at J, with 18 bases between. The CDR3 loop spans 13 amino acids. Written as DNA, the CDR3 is TGTGCCAGCAGACACAGGGTAGGGCAGGGGCAGTACTTC. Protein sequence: CASRHRVGQGQYF.

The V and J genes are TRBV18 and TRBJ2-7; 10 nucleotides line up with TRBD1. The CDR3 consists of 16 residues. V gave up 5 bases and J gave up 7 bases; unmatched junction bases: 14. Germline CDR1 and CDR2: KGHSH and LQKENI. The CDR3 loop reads CASSYLPGTGDEEQYF. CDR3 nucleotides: TGTGCCAGCTCATACCTACCCGGGACAGGGGATGAAGAGCAGTACTTC. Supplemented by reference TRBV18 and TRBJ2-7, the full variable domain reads NAGVMQNPRHLVRRRGQEARLRCSPMKGHSHVYWYRQLPEEGLKFMVYLQKENIIDESGMPKERFSAEFPKEGPSILRIQQVVRGDSAAYFCASSYLPGTGDEEQYFGPGTRLTVT.

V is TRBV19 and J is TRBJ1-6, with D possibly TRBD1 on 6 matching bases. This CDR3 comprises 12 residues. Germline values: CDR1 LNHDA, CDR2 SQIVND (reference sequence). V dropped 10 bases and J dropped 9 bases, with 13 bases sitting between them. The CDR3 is CATRTGLSPLHF. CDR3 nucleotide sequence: TGTGCCACCCGAACAGGGCTTTCACCCCTCCACTTT.

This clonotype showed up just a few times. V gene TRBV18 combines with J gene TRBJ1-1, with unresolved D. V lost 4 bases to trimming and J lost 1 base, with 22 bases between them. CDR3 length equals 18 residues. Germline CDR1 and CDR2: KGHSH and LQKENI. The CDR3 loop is CASSRVFSSSLGNTEAFF. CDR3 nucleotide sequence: TGTGCCAGCTCACGCGTCTTTTCCTCATCCTTGGGGAACACTGAAGCTTTCTTT.

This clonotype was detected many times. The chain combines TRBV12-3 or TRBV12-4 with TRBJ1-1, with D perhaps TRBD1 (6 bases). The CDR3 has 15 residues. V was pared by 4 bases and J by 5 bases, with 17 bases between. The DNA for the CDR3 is TGTGCCAGCAGTTCCTACAGGGCCAAAGGGACTGAAGCTTTCTTT. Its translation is CASSSYRAKGTEAFF.

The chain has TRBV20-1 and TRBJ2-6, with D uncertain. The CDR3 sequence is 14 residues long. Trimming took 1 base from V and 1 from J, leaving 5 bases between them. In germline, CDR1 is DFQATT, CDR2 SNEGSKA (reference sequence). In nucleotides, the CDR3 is TGCAGTGCTAGAGGGTGGTCTGGGGCCAACGTCCTGACTTTC. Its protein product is CSARGWSGANVLTF.

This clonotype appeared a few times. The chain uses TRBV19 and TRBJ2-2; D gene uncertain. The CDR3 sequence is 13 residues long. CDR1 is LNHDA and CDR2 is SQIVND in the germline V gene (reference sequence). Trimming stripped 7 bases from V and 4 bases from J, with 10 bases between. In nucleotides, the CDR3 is TGTGCCAGTACCGAACTGGGCACCGGGGAGCTGTTTTTT. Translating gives CASTELGTGELFF. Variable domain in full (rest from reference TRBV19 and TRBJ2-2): DGGITQSPKYLFRKEGQNVTLSCEQNLNHDAMYWYRQDPGQGLRLIYYSQIVNDFQKGDIAEGYSVSREKKESFPLTVTSAQKNPTAFYLCASTELGTGELFFGEGSRLTVL.

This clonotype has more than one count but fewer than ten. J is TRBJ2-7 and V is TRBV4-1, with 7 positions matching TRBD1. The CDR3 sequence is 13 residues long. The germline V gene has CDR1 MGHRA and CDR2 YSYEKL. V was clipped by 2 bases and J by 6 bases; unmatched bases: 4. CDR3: CASSQQQGTEQYF. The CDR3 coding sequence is TGCGCCAGCAGCCAACAACAGGGGACCGAGCAGTACTTC.

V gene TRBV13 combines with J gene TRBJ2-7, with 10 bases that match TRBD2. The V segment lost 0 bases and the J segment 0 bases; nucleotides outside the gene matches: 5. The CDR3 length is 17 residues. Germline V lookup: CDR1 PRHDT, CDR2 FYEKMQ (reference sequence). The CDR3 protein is CASSLGLAGDRSYEQYF. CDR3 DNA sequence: TGTGCCAGCAGCTTAGGCCTAGCGGGGGACCGCTCCTACGAGCAGTACTTC.

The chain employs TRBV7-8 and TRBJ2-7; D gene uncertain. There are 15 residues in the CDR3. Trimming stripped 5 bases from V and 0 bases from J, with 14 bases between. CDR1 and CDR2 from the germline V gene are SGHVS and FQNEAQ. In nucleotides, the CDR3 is TGTGCCAGCAGCGTAGGGCAGTCCCCCTCCTACGAGCAGTACTTC. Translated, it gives CASSVGQSPSYEQYF.

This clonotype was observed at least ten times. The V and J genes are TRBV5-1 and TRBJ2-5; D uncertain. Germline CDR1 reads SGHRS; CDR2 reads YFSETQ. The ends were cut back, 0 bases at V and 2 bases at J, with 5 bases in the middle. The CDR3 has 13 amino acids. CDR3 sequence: CASSLDGQETQYF. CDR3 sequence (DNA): TGCGCCAGCAGCTTGGATGGGCAAGAGACCCAGTACTTC.

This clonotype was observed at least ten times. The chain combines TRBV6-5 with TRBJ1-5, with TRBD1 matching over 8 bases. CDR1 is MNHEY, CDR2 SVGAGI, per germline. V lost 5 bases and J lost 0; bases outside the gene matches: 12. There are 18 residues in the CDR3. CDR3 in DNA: TGTGCCAGCAGTACCCTTGGACAGGGTAGGGTTAGCAATCAGCCCCAGCATTTT. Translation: CASSTLGQGRVSNQPQHF.

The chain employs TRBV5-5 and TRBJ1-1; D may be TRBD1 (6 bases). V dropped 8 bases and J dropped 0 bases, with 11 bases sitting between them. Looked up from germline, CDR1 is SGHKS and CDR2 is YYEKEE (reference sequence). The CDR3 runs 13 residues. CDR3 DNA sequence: TGTGCCAGTGTACAGGGCCTGAACACTGAAGCTTTCTTT. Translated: CASVQGLNTEAFF.

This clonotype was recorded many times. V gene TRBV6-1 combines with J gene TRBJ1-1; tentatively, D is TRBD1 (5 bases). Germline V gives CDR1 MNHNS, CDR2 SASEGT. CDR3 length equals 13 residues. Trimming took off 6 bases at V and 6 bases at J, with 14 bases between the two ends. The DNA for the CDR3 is TGTGCCAGCAGCCAGCATAGGGGTGCTGAAGCTTTCTTT. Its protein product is CASSQHRGAEAFF.

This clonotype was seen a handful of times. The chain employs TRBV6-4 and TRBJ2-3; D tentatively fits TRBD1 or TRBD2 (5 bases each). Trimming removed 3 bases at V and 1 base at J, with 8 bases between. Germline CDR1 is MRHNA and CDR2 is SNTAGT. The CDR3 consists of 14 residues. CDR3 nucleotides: TGTGCCAGCAGTGAGGGGGTAGGCACAGATACGCAGTATTTT. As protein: CASSEGVGTDTQYF.

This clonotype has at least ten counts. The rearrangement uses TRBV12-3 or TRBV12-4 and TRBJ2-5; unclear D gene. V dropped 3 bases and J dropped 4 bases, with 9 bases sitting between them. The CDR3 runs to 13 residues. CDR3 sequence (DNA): TGTGCCAGCAGTTTCCACTCCCCAGAGACCCAGTACTTC. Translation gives CASSFHSPETQYF.

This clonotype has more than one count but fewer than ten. CDR3 DNA: TGTGCCAGTAGTAATCATCCTCCGGGGACTAACTATGGCTACACCTTC. This codes for CASSNHPPGTNYGYTF. The chain carries TRBV19 and TRBJ1-2; D gene ambiguous. In germline, CDR1 is LNHDA, CDR2 SQIVND (reference sequence). V was pared by 4 bases and J by 0 bases, with 15 bases between. The CDR3 has 16 amino acids.